This is a list of T cell receptor beta chains from one sample in a study of T cells after posttransplantation cyclophosphamide. TCRdb's table, derived via immunoSEQ multiplex PCR, lists solely in-frame clones and lacks some. The repertoire includes tens of thousands of clones, roughly 92% of them detected once, and 3.1% sits in the top ten. The specimen sequenced was PBMCs. These receptors all stem from a woman aged 50 to 65 in good health and a related stem cell transplant donor. CDR3s include the opening cysteine and the closing phenylalanine or tryptophan. Each record gives: clone size, D gene, V gene, J gene, CDR3 protein, CDR3 DNA. A D gene is named only where the DNA matches it firmly. Clone size is not always given. Where it is, it says once, few, many or a class for expanded clones.

.	.	TRBV6-1	TRBJ2-7	CASSGLRPGRGRSTYEQYF	TGTGCCAGCAGTGGACTGAGACCTGGTAGGGGTCGCTCTACCTACGAGCAGTACTTC
.	TRBD1	TRBV5-1	TRBJ2-7	CASSSRDRDSSYEQYF	TGCGCCAGCAGCTCAAGAGACCGGGACAGCTCCTACGAGCAGTACTTC
.	TRBD1	TRBV5-6	TRBJ2-5	CASSLRTGRETQYF	TGTGCCAGCAGCCTCAGGACAGGTCGTGAGACCCAGTACTTC
.	.	TRBV6-4	TRBJ2-3	CASSDTPGEGTDTQYF	TGTGCCAGCAGTGACACTCCGGGGGAAGGGACAGATACGCAGTATTTT
few	.	TRBV6-5	TRBJ1-6	CASSYSADSPLHF	TGTGCCAGCAGTTACTCGGCCGATTCACCCCTCCACTTT
.	TRBD2	TRBV7-2	TRBJ2-7	CASSLGLAGGSPMNYEQYF	TGTGCCAGCAGCTTAGGTCTAGCGGGAGGTTCCCCTATGAACTACGAGCAGTACTTC
.	TRBD2	TRBV4-2	TRBJ2-2	CASSQTSGRAGTGELFF	TGTGCCAGCAGCCAAACTAGCGGGAGGGCCGGCACCGGGGAGCTGTTTTTT
.	TRBD1	TRBV18	TRBJ2-7	CASSQDRLTYEQYF	TGTGCCAGCTCACAGGACAGGCTTACATACGAGCAGTACTTC
.	TRBD1	TRBV13	TRBJ1-1	CASSPGQGAFF	TGTGCCAGCAGCCCCGGACAGGGAGCTTTCTTT
.	.	TRBV14	TRBJ2-7	CASSQDRGQSYEQYF	TGTGCCAGCAGCCAAGATAGGGGTCAATCCTACGAGCAGTACTTC
.	TRBD2	TRBV19	TRBJ2-3	CASSIDLLAGGVSDTQYF	TGTGCCAGTAGTATAGATCTACTAGCGGGGGGCGTATCAGATACGCAGTATTTT
.	.	TRBV9	TRBJ1-1	CASSARTAEMNTEAFF	TGTGCCAGCAGCGCTCGGACAGCCGAAATGAACACTGAAGCTTTCTTT
.	.	TRBV2	TRBJ2-1	CASSARQKSYNEQFF	TGTGCCAGCAGTGCTCGACAGAAATCCTACAATGAGCAGTTCTTC
.	.	TRBV15	TRBJ1-1	CATTRRENTEAFF	TGTGCCACCACGAGGCGAGAGAACACTGAAGCTTTCTTT
.	TRBD2	TRBV9	TRBJ2-3	CASSTGGADTQYF	TGTGCCAGCAGTACTGGGGGGGCAGATACGCAGTATTTT
.	TRBD1	TRBV14	TRBJ1-2	CASSQRWTGDDYGYTF	TGTGCCAGCAGCCAGAGATGGACAGGGGACGACTATGGCTACACCTTC
.	TRBD1	TRBV11-2	TRBJ1-2	CASSPQFRGSGLTARYTF	TGTGCCAGCAGCCCCCAATTCAGGGGGTCCGGACTAACTGCGCGGTACACCTTC
.	TRBD1	TRBV12-5	TRBJ1-5	CASGGDRGSNQPQHF	TGTGCTAGTGGTGGGGACAGGGGAAGCAATCAGCCCCAGCATTTT
.	TRBD2	TRBV27	TRBJ2-7	CASSFAGDSYEQYF	TGTGCCAGCAGTTTCGCGGGAGACAGCTACGAGCAGTACTTC
.	TRBD2	TRBV18	TRBJ2-1	CASSPPVLAGGLSYNEQFF	TGTGCCAGCTCACCACCGGTTCTAGCGGGGGGCCTCTCCTACAATGAGCAGTTCTTC
.	TRBD2	TRBV9	TRBJ2-2	CASSVVSAGGPGELFF	TGTGCCAGCAGCGTAGTATCTGCGGGAGGGCCCGGGGAGCTGTTTTTT
once	TRBD1	TRBV10-3	TRBJ2-7	CAISESGTGLLSYEQYF	TGTGCCATCAGTGAATCCGGGACAGGTTTGCTCTCCTACGAGCAGTACTTC
.	TRBD2	TRBV29-1	TRBJ2-1	CSLGGAGGHNEQFF	TGCAGTCTAGGGGGAGCGGGAGGCCACAATGAGCAGTTCTTC
.	.	TRBV27	TRBJ2-7	CASSLGHSYEQYF	TGTGCCAGCAGTTTAGGCCACAGCTACGAGCAGTACTTC
.	.	TRBV6-1	TRBJ1-5	CASSEVTVNQPQHF	TGTGCCAGCAGTGAAGTGACTGTTAATCAGCCCCAGCATTTT
.	.	TRBV9	TRBJ1-3	CASSAEQDSGNTIYF	TGTGCCAGCAGCGCCGAACAGGACTCTGGAAACACCATATATTTT
.	TRBD2	TRBV11-2	TRBJ2-5	CASSPQGLAGAKETQYF	TGTGCCAGCAGCCCCCAGGGTCTAGCGGGCGCTAAAGAGACCCAGTACTTC
.	TRBD1	TRBV27	TRBJ1-2	CASSYRTGHGYTF	TGCGCCAGCAGCTACCGGACAGGGCATGGCTACACCTTC
.	TRBD2	TRBV7-8	TRBJ2-1	CASSAALAERSSYNEQFF	TGTGCCAGCAGCGCTGCGCTAGCGGAAAGAAGCTCCTACAATGAGCAGTTCTTC
.	.	TRBV28	TRBJ2-3	CAIPGEGTDTQYF	TGTGCCATTCCAGGGGAAGGCACAGATACGCAGTATTTT
.	TRBD1	TRBV5-6	TRBJ1-1	CASSLRDRGLNTEAFF	TGTGCCAGCAGCCTCCGGGACAGGGGATTGAACACTGAAGCTTTCTTT
.	TRBD2	TRBV7-3	TRBJ2-7	CASSSTSGAYEQYF	TGTGCCAGCAGCTCGACTAGCGGTGCCTACGAGCAGTACTTC
.	TRBD1	TRBV29-1	TRBJ2-1	CSVDRGYNNEQFF	TGCAGCGTTGACAGGGGGTATAACAATGAGCAGTTCTTC
.	TRBD1	TRBV6-5	TRBJ2-7	CASSFLGGQVQYF	TGTGCCAGCAGCTTCCTAGGGGGACAGGTGCAGTACTTC
.	.	TRBV5-4	TRBJ2-3	CASSPPSGGRDTQYF	TGTGCCAGCAGCCCTCCCTCGGGGGGCAGAGATACGCAGTATTTT
.	.	TRBV15	TRBJ1-5	CATRKWGQPNQPQHF	TGTGCCACCAGAAAATGGGGACAACCCAATCAGCCCCAGCATTTT
.	TRBD1	TRBV18	TRBJ1-1	CASSPSGQGNPEAFF	TGTGCCAGCTCACCCTCGGGACAGGGGAACCCTGAAGCTTTCTTT
.	TRBD2	TRBV4-1	TRBJ2-3	CASSQDLGGANTDTQYF	TGCGCCAGCAGCCAAGATCTGGGAGGGGCTAACACAGATACGCAGTATTTT
once	.	TRBV4-2	TRBJ1-4	CASSLRGTFGGNEKLFF	TGTGCCAGTAGCCTACGGGGGACTTTCGGGGGAAATGAAAAACTGTTTTTT
.	.	TRBV6-5	TRBJ2-7	CASSTGLQSYYEQYF	TGTGCCAGCAGCACCGGACTCCAGAGTTACTACGAGCAGTACTTC
.	.	TRBV6-6	TRBJ1-2	CASSYPTRGSYGYTF	TGTGCCAGCAGTTACCCGACAAGGGGTTCCTATGGCTACACCTTC
.	TRBD2	TRBV10-1	TRBJ2-5	CATSTSGQETQYF	TGCGCCACCTCAACTAGCGGCCAAGAGACCCAGTACTTC
.	.	TRBV13	TRBJ2-7	CASSTSRDTTYEQYF	TGTGCCAGCAGCACAAGCCGGGACACCACCTACGAGCAGTACTTC
.	.	TRBV9	TRBJ2-6	CASSPQGSGANVLTF	TGTGCCAGCAGCCCTCAGGGCTCTGGGGCCAACGTCCTGACTTTC
.	.	TRBV4-2	TRBJ1-2	CASSQIATGRNYGYTF	TGTGCCAGCAGCCAAATCGCGACCGGGAGGAACTATGGCTACACCTTC
.	.	TRBV11-1	TRBJ2-7	CASSRDSTYEQYF	TGTGCCAGCAGCCGGGACTCCACCTACGAGCAGTACTTC
.	.	TRBV5-5	TRBJ2-2	CASSSPGQTTGELFF	TGTGCCAGCAGCTCCCCTGGACAGACCACCGGGGAGCTGTTTTTT
.	TRBD1	TRBV5-1	TRBJ1-2	CASSFDRGINYGYTF	TGCGCCAGCAGCTTTGACAGGGGGATAAACTATGGCTACACCTTC
.	TRBD1	TRBV18	TRBJ1-4	CASSTGGGDNEKLFF	TGTGCCAGCTCAACAGGGGGAGGTGATAATGAAAAACTGTTTTTT
once	.	TRBV10-3	TRBJ2-2	CALGRGPPNTGELFF	TGTGCCCTGGGGCGGGGGCCACCGAACACCGGGGAGCTGTTTTTT
.	TRBD1	TRBV28	TRBJ2-7	CASSTGGSYEQYF	TGTGCCAGCAGCACAGGGGGTAGCTACGAGCAGTACTTC
.	TRBD1	TRBV10-3	TRBJ1-6	CAIRGQAWNSPLHF	TGTGCCATCAGGGGACAGGCCTGGAATTCACCCCTCCACTTT
.	.	TRBV29-1	TRBJ2-1	CSVGKEGARSGEQFF	TGCAGCGTAGGAAAGGAGGGGGCGAGGTCAGGTGAGCAGTTCTTC
.	TRBD2	TRBV28	TRBJ2-3	CASSLGLAGEQDTQYF	TGTGCCAGCAGTTTAGGCCTAGCGGGAGAGCAGGATACGCAGTATTTT
.	.	TRBV9	TRBJ1-4	CASSVATQTVSSNEKLFF	TGTGCCAGCAGCGTAGCTACGCAGACAGTCTCTTCTAATGAAAAACTGTTTTTT
.	.	TRBV27	TRBJ2-7	CASSPAGTQGLSRYF	TGTGCCAGCAGTCCAGCCGGGACTCAAGGTCTCTCGCGGTACTTC
.	TRBD1	TRBV5-4	TRBJ2-1	CASSLFVRLDRVNEQFF	TGTGCCAGCAGCTTGTTTGTACGTTTGGACAGGGTGAATGAGCAGTTCTTC
.	TRBD1	TRBV9	TRBJ2-7	CASSVGQGGPYEQYF	TGTGCCAGCAGCGTAGGACAGGGCGGCCCCTACGAGCAGTACTTC
.	.	TRBV7-9	TRBJ1-1	CASSPSGLGGTEAFF	TGTGCCAGCAGCCCTTCGGGCCTCGGGGGGACTGAAGCTTTCTTT
.	.	TRBV4-1	TRBJ1-1	CASSQERGGSGTEAFF	TGCGCCAGCAGCCAAGAACGAGGGGGATCGGGGACTGAAGCTTTCTTT